Listed below are T cell receptor beta chains from one sample, sequenced in a study of T cell responses to AZD1222 COVID-19 vaccine. The assay was immunoSEQ multiplex PCR, and TCRdb's table has in-frame clones only and misses some. The sample gives approximately 190,000 clones, 90% to 95% of which show up once; 3.6% is in the top ten. Source: peripheral blood, taken 28 days after the second dose of the MenACWY control vaccine. Receptors were obtained from an adult who received the MenACWY meningococcal vaccine as a control. The CDR3 runs from the conserved cysteine through the conserved F or W. Each record gives: clone size, D gene, V gene, J gene, CDR3 DNA, CDR3 protein. D genes are given only for firm matches. The size of a clone is reported for some rows only, either as once, few or many, or as a class for expanded clones.

size: -; D: TRBD1; V: TRBV2; J: TRBJ2-7; DNA: TGTGCCAGCAGGGACAGGGGTCAAGTCTACGAGCAGTACTTC; CDR3: CASRDRGQVYEQYF
size: -; D: TRBD1; V: TRBV6-5; J: TRBJ2-3; DNA: TGTGCCAGCAGCCCGGGACAGGGGAGTGCAGATACGCAGTATTTT; CDR3: CASSPGQGSADTQYF
size: -; D: -; V: TRBV7-2; J: TRBJ1-1; DNA: TGTGCCAGCAGCTTAGCGCCCCCTCAGGGAGGCACTGAAGCTTTCTTT; CDR3: CASSLAPPQGGTEAFF
size: -; D: -; V: TRBV4-3; J: TRBJ1-1; DNA: TGCGCCAGCAGCCAAGAAGGGGGGAACACTGAAGCTTTCTTT; CDR3: CASSQEGGNTEAFF
size: -; D: TRBD1; V: TRBV7-2; J: TRBJ1-2; DNA: TGTGCCAGCAGCTACCCCGGGACAGGGGATGGCTACACCTTC; CDR3: CASSYPGTGDGYTF
size: -; D: -; V: TRBV6-2/TRBV6-3; J: TRBJ1-2; DNA: TGTGCCAGCAGTTGGGTCGTGAGTATGGGCGGCTACACCTTC; CDR3: CASSWVVSMGGYTF
size: -; D: TRBD1; V: TRBV6-5; J: TRBJ1-4; DNA: TGTGCCAGCAGACGGACAGGGAATGAAAAACTGTTTTTT; CDR3: CASRRTGNEKLFF
size: -; D: -; V: TRBV11-3; J: TRBJ2-2; DNA: TGTGCCAGCAGCCCGCAGGGGTTTGGCACCGGGGAGCTGTTTTTT; CDR3: CASSPQGFGTGELFF
size: -; D: -; V: TRBV27; J: TRBJ1-1; DNA: TGTGCCAGCAGTTTCGGGGGGAGGTCGACTGAAGCTTTCTTT; CDR3: CASSFGGRSTEAFF
size: -; D: -; V: TRBV4-1; J: TRBJ2-7; DNA: TGCGCCAGCAGCACTAGGGACGGGACCTACGAGCAGTACTTC; CDR3: CASSTRDGTYEQYF
size: few; D: -; V: TRBV9; J: TRBJ1-6; DNA: TGTGCCAGCAGCGTAGCTGCCGCAGTGGTTGGTTCACCCCTCCACTTT; CDR3: CASSVAAAVVGSPLHF
size: -; D: -; V: TRBV7-3; J: TRBJ2-5; DNA: TGTGCCAGCAGCCCCTTGGGGGGAGCTCAAGAGACCCAGTACTTC; CDR3: CASSPLGGAQETQYF
size: -; D: TRBD2; V: TRBV19; J: TRBJ2-7; DNA: TGTGCCAGTAGCCCACTAGCGGCATACGAGCAGTACTTC; CDR3: CASSPLAAYEQYF
size: -; D: -; V: TRBV11-2; J: TRBJ1-2; DNA: TGTGCCAGCAGCTTAGATCCAGGCGTGTCCTATGGCTACACCTTC; CDR3: CASSLDPGVSYGYTF
size: -; D: TRBD1; V: TRBV15; J: TRBJ1-3; DNA: TGTGCCACCAGCAGGGAACAGGGGGGAAACACCATATATTTT; CDR3: CATSREQGGNTIYF
size: few; D: -; V: TRBV4-3; J: TRBJ2-1; DNA: TGCGCCAGCAGCCGCGGGCGGGCCGAATCCAATGAGCAGTTCTTC; CDR3: CASSRGRAESNEQFF
size: -; D: TRBD1; V: TRBV30; J: TRBJ1-1; DNA: TGTGCCTGTGCGACAGGGGCTGCCACTGAAGCTTTCTTT; CDR3: CACATGAATEAFF
size: -; D: TRBD2; V: TRBV6-1; J: TRBJ2-1; DNA: TGTGCCAGCAGTGAGGGGGCGGGGGGGAGCTCCTACAATGAGCAGTTCTTC; CDR3: CASSEGAGGSSYNEQFF
size: -; D: TRBD2; V: TRBV7-3; J: TRBJ2-1; DNA: TGTGCCAGCAGCTTAACGGGGACTAGCGCTACAAGCTCCTACAATGAGCAGTTCTTC; CDR3: CASSLTGTSATSSYNEQFF
size: -; D: -; V: TRBV5-1; J: TRBJ2-1; DNA: TGCGCCAGCAGACTCACGATGGGCCCCTTGAGGAATGAGCAGTTCTTC; CDR3: CASRLTMGPLRNEQFF
size: few; D: -; V: TRBV6-2/TRBV6-3; J: TRBJ2-7; DNA: TGTGCCAGCAGTTACGAGGGGATCTACGAGCAGTACTTC; CDR3: CASSYEGIYEQYF
size: -; D: -; V: TRBV24-1; J: TRBJ1-2; DNA: TGTGCCACCAACCCAGGGCAGGGCAACTATGGCTACACCTTC; CDR3: CATNPGQGNYGYTF
size: -; D: -; V: TRBV6-5; J: TRBJ1-1; DNA: TGTGCCAGCAGTTACATCACACTAGGACATATAGATGAAGCTTTCTTT; CDR3: CASSYITLGHIDEAFF
size: few; D: TRBD2; V: TRBV19; J: TRBJ2-1; DNA: TGTGCCAGTAGTATCCCGGGACTAGCGCTCAATGAGCAGTTCTTC; CDR3: CASSIPGLALNEQFF
size: -; D: -; V: TRBV27; J: TRBJ1-4; DNA: TGTGCCAGCAGTTCCCTGGGGGAAAAACTGTTTTTT; CDR3: CASSSLGEKLFF
size: -; D: TRBD1; V: TRBV10-3; J: TRBJ1-2; DNA: TGTGCCATCAGTGAGGGAGGACAGGGGGGGGACGGCTACACCTTC; CDR3: CAISEGGQGGDGYTF
size: -; D: -; V: TRBV29-1; J: TRBJ2-7; DNA: TGCAGCGTTGAAGATCTAGGCCCTGGGGAGCAGTACTTC; CDR3: CSVEDLGPGEQYF
size: -; D: -; V: TRBV28; J: TRBJ2-1; DNA: TGTGCCAGCAGGTCCCCCGGCTACAATGAGCAGTTCTTC; CDR3: CASRSPGYNEQFF
size: -; D: -; V: TRBV7-9; J: TRBJ1-1; DNA: TGTGCCAGCAGCTCTATTGACAGGCGAATCGAAGCTTTCTTT; CDR3: CASSSIDRRIEAFF